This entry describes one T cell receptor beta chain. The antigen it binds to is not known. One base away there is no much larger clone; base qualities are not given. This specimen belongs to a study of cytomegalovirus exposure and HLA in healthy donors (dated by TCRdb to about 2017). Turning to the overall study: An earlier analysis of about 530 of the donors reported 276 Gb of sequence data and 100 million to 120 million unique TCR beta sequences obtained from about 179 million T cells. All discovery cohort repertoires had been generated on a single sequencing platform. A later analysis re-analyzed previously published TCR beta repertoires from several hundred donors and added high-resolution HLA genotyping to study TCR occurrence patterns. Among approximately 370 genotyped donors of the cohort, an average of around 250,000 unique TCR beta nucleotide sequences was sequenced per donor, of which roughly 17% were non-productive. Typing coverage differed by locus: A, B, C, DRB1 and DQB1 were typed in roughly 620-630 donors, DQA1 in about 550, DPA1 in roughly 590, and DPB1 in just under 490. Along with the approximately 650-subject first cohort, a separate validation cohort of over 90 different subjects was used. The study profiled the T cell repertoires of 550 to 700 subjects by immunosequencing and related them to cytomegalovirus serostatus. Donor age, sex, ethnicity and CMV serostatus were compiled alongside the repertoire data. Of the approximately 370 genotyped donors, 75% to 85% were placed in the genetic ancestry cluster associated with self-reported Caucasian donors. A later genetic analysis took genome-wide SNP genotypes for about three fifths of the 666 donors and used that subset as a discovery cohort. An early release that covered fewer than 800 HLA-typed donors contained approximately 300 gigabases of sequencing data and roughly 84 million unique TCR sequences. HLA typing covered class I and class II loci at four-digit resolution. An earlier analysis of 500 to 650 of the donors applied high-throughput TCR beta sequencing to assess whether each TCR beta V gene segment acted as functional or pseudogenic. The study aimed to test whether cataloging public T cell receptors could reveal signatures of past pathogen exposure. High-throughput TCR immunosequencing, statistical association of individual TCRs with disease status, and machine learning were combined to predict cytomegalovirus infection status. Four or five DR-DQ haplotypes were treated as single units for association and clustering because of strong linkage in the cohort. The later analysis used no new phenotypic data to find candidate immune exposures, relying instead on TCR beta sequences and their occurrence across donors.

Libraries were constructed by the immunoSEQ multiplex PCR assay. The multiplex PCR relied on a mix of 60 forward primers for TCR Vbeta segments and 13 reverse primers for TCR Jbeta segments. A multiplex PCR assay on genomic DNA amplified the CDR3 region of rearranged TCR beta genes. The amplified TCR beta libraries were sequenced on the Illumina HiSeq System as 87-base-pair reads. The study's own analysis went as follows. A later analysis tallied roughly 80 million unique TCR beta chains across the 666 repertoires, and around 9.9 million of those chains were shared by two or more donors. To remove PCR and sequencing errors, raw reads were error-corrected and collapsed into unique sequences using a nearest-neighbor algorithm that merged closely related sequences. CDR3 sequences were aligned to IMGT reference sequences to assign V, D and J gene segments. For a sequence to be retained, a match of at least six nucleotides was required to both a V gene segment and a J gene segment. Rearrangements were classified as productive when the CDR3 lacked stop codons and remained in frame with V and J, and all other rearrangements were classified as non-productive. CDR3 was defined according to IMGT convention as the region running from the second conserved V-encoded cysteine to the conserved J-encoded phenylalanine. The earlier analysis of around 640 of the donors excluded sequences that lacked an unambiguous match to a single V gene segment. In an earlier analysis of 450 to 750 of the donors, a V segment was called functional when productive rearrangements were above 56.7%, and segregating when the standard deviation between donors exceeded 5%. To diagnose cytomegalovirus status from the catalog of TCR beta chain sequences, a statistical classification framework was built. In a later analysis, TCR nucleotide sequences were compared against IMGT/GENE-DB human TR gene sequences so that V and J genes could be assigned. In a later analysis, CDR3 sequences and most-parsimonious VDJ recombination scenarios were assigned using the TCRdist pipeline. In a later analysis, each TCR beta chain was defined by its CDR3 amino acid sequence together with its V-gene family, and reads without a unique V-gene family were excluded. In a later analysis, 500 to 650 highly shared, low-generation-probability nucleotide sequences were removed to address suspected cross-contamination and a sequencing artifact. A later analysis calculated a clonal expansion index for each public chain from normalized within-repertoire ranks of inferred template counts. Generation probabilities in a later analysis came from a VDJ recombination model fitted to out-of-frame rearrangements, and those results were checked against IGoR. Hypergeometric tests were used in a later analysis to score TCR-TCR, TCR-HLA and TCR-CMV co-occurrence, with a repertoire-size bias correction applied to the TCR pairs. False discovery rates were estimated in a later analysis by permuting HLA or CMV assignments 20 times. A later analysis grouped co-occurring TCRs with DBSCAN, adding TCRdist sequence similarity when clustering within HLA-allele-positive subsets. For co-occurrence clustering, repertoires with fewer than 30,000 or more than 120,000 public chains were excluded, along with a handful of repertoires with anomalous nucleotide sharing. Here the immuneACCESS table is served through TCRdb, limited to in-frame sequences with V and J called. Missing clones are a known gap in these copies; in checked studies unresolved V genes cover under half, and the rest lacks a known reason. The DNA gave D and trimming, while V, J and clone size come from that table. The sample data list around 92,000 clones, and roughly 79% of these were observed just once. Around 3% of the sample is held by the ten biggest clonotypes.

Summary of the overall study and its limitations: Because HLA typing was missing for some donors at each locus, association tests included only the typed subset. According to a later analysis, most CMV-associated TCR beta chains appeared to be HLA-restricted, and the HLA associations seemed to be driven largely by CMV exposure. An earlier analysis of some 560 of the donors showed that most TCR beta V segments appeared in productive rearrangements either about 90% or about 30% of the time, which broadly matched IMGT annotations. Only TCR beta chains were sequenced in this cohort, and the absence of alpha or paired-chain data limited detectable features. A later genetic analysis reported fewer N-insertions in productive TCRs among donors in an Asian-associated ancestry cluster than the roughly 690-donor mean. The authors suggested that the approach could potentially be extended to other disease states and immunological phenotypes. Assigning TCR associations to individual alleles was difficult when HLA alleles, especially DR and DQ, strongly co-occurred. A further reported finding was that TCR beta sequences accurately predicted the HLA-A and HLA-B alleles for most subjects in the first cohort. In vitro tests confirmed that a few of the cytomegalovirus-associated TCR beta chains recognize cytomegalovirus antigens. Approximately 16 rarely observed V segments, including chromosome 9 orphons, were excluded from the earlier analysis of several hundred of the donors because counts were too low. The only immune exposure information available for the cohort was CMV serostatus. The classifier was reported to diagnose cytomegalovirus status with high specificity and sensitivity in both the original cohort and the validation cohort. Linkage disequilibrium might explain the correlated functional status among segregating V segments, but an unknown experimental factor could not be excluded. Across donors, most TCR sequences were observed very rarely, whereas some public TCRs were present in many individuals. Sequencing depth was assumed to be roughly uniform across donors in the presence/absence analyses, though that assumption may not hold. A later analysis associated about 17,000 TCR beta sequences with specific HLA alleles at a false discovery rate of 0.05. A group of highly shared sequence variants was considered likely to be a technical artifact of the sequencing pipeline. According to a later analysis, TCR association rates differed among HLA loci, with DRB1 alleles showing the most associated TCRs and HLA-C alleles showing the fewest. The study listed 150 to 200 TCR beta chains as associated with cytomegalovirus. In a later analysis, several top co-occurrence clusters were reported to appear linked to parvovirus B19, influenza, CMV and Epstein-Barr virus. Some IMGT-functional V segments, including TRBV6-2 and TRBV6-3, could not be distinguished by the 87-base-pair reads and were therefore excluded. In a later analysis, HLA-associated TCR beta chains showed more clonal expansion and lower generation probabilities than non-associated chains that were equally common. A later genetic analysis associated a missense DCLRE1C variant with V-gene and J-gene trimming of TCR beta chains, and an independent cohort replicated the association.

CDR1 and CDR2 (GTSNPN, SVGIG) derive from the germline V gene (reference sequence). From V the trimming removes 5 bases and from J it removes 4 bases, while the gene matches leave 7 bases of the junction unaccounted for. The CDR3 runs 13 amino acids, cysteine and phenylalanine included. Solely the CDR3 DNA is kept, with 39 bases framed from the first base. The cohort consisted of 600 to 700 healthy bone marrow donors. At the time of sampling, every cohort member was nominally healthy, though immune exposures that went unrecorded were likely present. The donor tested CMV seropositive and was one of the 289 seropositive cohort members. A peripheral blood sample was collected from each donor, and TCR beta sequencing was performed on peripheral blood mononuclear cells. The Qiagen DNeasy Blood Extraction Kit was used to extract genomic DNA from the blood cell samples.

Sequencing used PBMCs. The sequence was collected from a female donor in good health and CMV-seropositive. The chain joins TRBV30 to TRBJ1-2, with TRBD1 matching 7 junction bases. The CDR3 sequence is CAWGYRGGYGYTF. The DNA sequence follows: TGTGCCTGGGGCTACAGGGGAGGCTATGGCTACACCTTC.